This T cell receptor (beta chain) was sequenced for a study of OX40 agonist ivuxolimab in advanced cancers. At the level of the study: Under the entry rules, prior anti-PD-1, anti-PD-L1 or anti-CTLA-4 therapy was allowed, and 40% had some.

Blood was sampled at baseline, cycle 4 day 1, and cycle 7 day 1. The repertoire was sequenced with immunoSEQ multiplex PCR; TCRdb's copy has only in-frame clones and lacks some. Among approximately 89,000 clones listed, 87% were seen once. This material consisted of CD4+ or CD8+ T cells sorted from blood, taken in a trial of the OX40 agonist ivuxolimab. The clonotype originates from an adult with an advanced solid tumor such as melanoma, head and neck, liver or kidney cancer.

For the CDR3, the DNA is TGTGCCAGCAGAACCGGGGGGGCCCGGATCGATACGCAGTATTTT. It translates to CASRTGGARIDTQYF. The J gene is TRBJ2-3, the V gene TRBV5-4; 8 bases line up with TRBD2. This CDR3 comprises 15 residues. Germline CDR1 and CDR2: SGHNT and YYREEE (reference sequence). The ends lost 5 bases at V and 6 bases at J; junction bases unmatched: 11.